Listed below are T cell receptor beta chains from one sample, sequenced in a study of shared clonotypes between healthy human individuals. TCRdb's table, derived via immunoSEQ multiplex PCR, lists solely in-frame clones and lacks some. The table records about 2.1 million clones, approximately 92% of them present only once. Sequenced: naive CD8+ T cells from PBMCs. These receptors all stem from a man between 18 and 35 years old in good health. Some clones in this sample may be carry-over from other donors' samples. CDR3s include the opening cysteine and the closing phenylalanine or tryptophan. Each record gives: CDR3 protein, J gene, clone size, V gene. Where a row states a size, it is once, few, many or the class of an expanded clone; other rows omit it.

CASSSYEQYF TRBJ2-7 - TRBV7-9
CASKNVGTGNYEQYF TRBJ2-7 - TRBV27
CASSFAGGWTEAFF TRBJ1-1 - TRBV27
CASSYTESSGNTIYF TRBJ1-3 - TRBV19
CASSPWDGNEQFF TRBJ2-1 - TRBV5-6
CASSGPGPNTEAFF TRBJ1-1 few TRBV28
CASSLMDSEAFF TRBJ1-1 few TRBV7-9
CASSQEGLEDEQYF TRBJ2-7 - TRBV13
CASRWTGTSGKNTQYF TRBJ2-3 - TRBV7-9
CASSVGPKYEQYF TRBJ2-7 - TRBV9
CASSLYAGYEQYF - - TRBV27
CAWSLGGMNEQYF TRBJ2-7 few TRBV30
CASSHTWSSTDTQYF TRBJ2-3 - TRBV4-1
CASSPSLGTEYNEQFF TRBJ2-1 - TRBV7-8
CSVDWSNEQFF TRBJ2-1 - TRBV29-1
CASSLAGDGLAGNYNEQFF TRBJ2-1 - TRBV13
CASNGVWGTNEKLFF TRBJ1-4 - TRBV19
CASSLRPGQGAGNTEAFF TRBJ1-1 - TRBV7-9
CASSPKYEQYF TRBJ2-7 once TRBV7-9
CASSQDRRYTEAFF TRBJ1-1 once TRBV4-3
CASSPGSSNYGYTF TRBJ1-2 - TRBV5-6
CASRPGTGGFYEQYF TRBJ2-7 - TRBV27
CASSQRALLSYEQYF TRBJ2-7 - TRBV27
CASSLETPETQYF TRBJ2-5 - TRBV11-2
CASSSGGAPNEQFF TRBJ2-1 - TRBV19
CASSPVHREQTTGELFF TRBJ2-2 - TRBV4-1
CASSPSTSYEQYF TRBJ2-7 - TRBV19
CASSVDGQPLREQYF TRBJ2-7 - TRBV9
CASSSRGDPYEQYF TRBJ2-7 - TRBV6-5
CASSLVPGLAGVEQYF TRBJ2-7 - TRBV27
CASSYSTGGNTIYF TRBJ1-3 - TRBV6-6
CASRPMFGTGDHEQYF TRBJ2-7 - TRBV6-4
CASSQVQGTPYEQYF TRBJ2-7 - TRBV4-1
CASSSREREGLLEQFF TRBJ2-1 - TRBV7-8
CASSLVRELYEQYF TRBJ2-7 - TRBV28
CATKHGGTEAFF TRBJ1-1 - TRBV19
CASQGQGGTEAFF TRBJ1-1 few TRBV27
CASSYSRAGAKDTQYF TRBJ2-3 once TRBV6-5
CASSPGHENTGELFF TRBJ2-2 once TRBV5-6
CASSVTQSSYEQYF TRBJ2-7 - TRBV9
CASSQDGTAPEHTEAFF TRBJ1-1 - TRBV4-3
CASSESSSYEQYF TRBJ2-7 - TRBV27
CASSSLTGPSDAGELFF TRBJ2-2 - TRBV7-9
CASSLGAGSGYNEQFF TRBJ2-1 - TRBV27
CASSSPGQGSDTQYF TRBJ2-3 - TRBV4-2
CASSGGGLAQKLEFF TRBJ2-1 - TRBV9
CASSTVPRGNYYGYTF TRBJ1-2 - TRBV19
CASSDGPSTDTQYF TRBJ2-3 - TRBV4-1
CASSQGWDTGELFF TRBJ2-2 once TRBV4-2
CASSQGTGSKETQYF TRBJ2-5 once TRBV4-3
CASSQVGVGGADTQYF TRBJ2-3 - TRBV4-2
CASRDSQGLSNEKLFF TRBJ1-4 - TRBV28
CASSNGQVSGNTIYF TRBJ1-3 - TRBV10-2
CASSQGLANSYEQYF TRBJ2-7 - TRBV4-1
CATGGSPNTEAFF TRBJ1-1 few TRBV19
CASSLPRGASGRGRDTQYF TRBJ2-3 - TRBV9
CASSLGPKGGGGYTF TRBJ1-2 - TRBV28
CARRPEYEQYF TRBJ2-7 - TRBV9
CASSERWGVRGPNNEQFF TRBJ2-1 - TRBV2